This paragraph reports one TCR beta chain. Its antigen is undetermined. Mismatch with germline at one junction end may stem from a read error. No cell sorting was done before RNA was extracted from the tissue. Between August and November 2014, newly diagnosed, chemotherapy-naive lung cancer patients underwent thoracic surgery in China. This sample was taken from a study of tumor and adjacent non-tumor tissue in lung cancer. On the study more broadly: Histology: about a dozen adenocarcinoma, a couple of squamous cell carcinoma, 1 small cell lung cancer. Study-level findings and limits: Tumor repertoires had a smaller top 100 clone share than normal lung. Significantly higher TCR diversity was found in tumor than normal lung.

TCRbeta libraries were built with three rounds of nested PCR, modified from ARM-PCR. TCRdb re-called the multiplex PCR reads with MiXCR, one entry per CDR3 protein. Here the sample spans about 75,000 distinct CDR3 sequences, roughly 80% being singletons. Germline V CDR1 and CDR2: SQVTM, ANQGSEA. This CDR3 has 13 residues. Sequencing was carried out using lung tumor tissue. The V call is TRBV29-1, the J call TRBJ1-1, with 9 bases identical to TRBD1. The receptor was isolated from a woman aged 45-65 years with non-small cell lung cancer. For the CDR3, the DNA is TGCGGCGGAGCCGGGACAGGGAACACTGAACCTTTCTTT. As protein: CGGAGTGNTEPFF.